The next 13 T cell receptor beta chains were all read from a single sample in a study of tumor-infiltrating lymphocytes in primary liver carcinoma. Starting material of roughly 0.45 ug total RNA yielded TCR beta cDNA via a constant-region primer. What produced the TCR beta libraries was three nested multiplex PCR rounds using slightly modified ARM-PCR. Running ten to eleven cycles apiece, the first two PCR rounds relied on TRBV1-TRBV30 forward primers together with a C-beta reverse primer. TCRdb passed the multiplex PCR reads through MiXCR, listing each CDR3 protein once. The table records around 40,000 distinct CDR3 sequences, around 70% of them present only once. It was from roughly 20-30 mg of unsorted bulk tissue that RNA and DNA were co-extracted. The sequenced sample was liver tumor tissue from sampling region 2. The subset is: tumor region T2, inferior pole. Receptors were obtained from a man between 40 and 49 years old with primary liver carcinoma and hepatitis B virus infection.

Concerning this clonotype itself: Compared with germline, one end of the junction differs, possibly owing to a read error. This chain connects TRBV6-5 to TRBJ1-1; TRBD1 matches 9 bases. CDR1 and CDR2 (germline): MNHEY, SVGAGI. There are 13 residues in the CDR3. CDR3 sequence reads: CVSSRTGETDAFF. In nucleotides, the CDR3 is TGTGTCAGCAGTAGGACAGGGGAAACAGATGCCTTCTTT.

The CDR3 is CSIPDRVDQVKQFF. CDR3 nucleotides: TGCAGCATTCCAGACAGGGTGGATCAGGTTAAGCAGTTCTTC. The J gene is TRBJ2-7, the V gene TRBV29-1; 7 bases are a match to TRBD1. The DNA end is a closer match to TRBJ2-1, so the J assignment may be wrong. The CDR3 runs to 14 residues. Germline CDR1 reads SQVTM; CDR2 reads ANQGSEA.

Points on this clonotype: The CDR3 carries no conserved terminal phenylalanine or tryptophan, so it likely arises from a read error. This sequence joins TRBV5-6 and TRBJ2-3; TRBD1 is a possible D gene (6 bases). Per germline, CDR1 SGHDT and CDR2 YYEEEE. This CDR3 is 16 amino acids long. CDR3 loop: CASSSGAGVRTDMQYL. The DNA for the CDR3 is TGTGCCAGCAGCTCGGGTGCAGGGGTTCGCACAGATATGCAGTATCTT.

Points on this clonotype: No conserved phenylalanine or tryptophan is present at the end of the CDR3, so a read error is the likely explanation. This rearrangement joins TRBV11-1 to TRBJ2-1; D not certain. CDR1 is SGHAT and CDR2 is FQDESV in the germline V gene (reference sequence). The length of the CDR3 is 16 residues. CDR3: CASARKVLSSYTEQFY. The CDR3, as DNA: TGTGCCAGTGCCCGGAAGGTCCTGAGCTCCTACACTGAGCAGTTCTAC.

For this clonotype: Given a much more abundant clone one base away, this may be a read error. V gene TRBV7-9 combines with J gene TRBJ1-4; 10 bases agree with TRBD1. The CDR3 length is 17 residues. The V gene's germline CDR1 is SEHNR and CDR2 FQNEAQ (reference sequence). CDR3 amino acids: CASILDRGRGTNEKLFF. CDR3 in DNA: TGTGCCAGCATCTTAGACAGGGGGCGTGGGACTAATGAAAAACTGTTTTTT.

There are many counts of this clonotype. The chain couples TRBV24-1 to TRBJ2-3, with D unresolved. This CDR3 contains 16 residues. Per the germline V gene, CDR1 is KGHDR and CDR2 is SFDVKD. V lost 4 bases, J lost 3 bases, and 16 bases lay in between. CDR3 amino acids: CATSDPDPVGTDTQYF. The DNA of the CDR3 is TGTGCCACCAGTGACCCGGACCCCGTTGGGACAGATACGCAGTATTTT.

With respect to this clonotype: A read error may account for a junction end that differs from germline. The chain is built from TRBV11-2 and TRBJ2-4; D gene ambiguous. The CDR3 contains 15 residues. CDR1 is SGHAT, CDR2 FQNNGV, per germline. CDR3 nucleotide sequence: TGTGCCAGCACCATTTCGGCGGTAACCAACAACATTCAGTACTTC. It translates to CASTISAVTNNIQYF.

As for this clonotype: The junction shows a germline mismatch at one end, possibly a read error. The chain's CDR3 is CGSSLLAGVSTHTQYF. DNA of the CDR3: TGTGGCAGCAGCTTACTAGCGGGAGTCAGCACACATACGCAGTATTTT. The rearrangement joins TRBV11-2 to TRBJ2-3; 11 nucleotides match TRBD2. Per the germline V gene, CDR1 is SGHAT and CDR2 is FQNNGV. The length of the CDR3 is 16 residues.

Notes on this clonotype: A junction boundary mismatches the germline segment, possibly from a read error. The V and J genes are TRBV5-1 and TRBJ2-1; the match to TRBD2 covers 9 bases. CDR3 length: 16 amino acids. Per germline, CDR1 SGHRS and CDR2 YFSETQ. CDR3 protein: CASRLVAGGPYKEQFF. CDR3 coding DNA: TGCGCCAGCAGGTTGGTGGCGGGAGGGCCATACAAAGAGCAGTTCTTC. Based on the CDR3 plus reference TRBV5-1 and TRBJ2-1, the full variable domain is KAGVTQTPRYLIKTRGQQVTLSCSPISGHRSVSWYQQTPGQGLQFLFEYFSETQRNKGNFPGRFSGRQFSNSRSEMNVSTLELGDSALYLCASRLVAGGPYKEQFFGPGTRLTVL.

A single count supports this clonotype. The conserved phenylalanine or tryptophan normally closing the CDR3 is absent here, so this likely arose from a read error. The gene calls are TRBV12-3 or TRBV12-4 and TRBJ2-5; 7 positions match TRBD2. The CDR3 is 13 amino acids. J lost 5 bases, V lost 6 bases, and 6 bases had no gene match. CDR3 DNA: TGTGCCAGCAGCCAAAGCGGGACTGAGACCCAGTACATC. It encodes CASSQSGTETQYI.

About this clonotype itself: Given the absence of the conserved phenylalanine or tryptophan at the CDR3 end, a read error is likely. The CDR3 here is CSVGGAGQPQHL. The CDR3 coding sequence is TGCAGCGTTGGGGGGGCGGGGCAGCCCCAGCATTTG. The chain uses TRBV29-1 and TRBJ1-5; tentatively, D is TRBD1 (6 bases). V was shortened by 4 bases and J by 7 bases, with 11 bases between the two germline ends. The germline V gene encodes CDR1 SQVTM and CDR2 ANQGSEA. This CDR3 is 12 amino acids long.

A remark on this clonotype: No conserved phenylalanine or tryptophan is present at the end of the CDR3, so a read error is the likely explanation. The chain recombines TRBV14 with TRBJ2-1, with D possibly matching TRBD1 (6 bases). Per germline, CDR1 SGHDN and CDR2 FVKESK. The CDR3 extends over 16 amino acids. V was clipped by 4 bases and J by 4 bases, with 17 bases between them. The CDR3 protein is CASSPGRGQFYNEQFY. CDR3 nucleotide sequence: TGTGCCAGCAGCCCGGGCAGGGGTCAGTTTTACAATGAGCAGTTCTAC.

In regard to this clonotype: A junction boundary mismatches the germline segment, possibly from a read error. The CDR3, as DNA: TGTGCTAGTGGGGAAAGCGGGAGTTTGGCAGATACGCAGATTTTT. Translated: CASGESGSLADTQIF. V is TRBV12-5 and J is TRBJ2-3, with 8 bases fitting TRBD2. CDR3 size: 15 residues. CDR1 and CDR2 from the germline V gene are LGHNT and FRNRAP. Complete variable domain (other parts from reference TRBV12-5 and TRBJ2-3): DARVTQTPRHKVTEMGQEVTMRCQPILGHNTVFWYRQTMMQGLELLAYFRNRAPLDDSGMPKDRFSAEMPDATLATLKIQPSEPRDSAVYFCASGESGSLADTQIFGPGTRLTVL.